This T cell receptor beta chain was sequenced for a study of vaccination effects on CD4 cells after COVID-19 (dated by TCRdb to the early 2020s). For the study in its entirety: The ViraFEST assay stimulated PBMC with viral peptide pools and then used TCR sequencing to identify antigen-specific CD4+ T cell clonotypes by expansion. Two doses of either the BNT162b2 or the mRNA-1273 mRNA SARS-CoV-2 vaccine were administered to participants. Cultures from other donors in the study were sequenced using the Oncomine TCR Beta short-read assay on an Illumina iSeq 100. The full study included around nine COVID-19 convalescent patients and a few SARS-CoV-2-naive healthy vaccine recipients. Over 1.5 million PBMC per well were cultured with 8.5 to 10 ug/ml peptides in IMDM containing around 4.6% human AB serum, approximately 9.1 IU/ml IL-2 and gentamicin. The study compared SARS-CoV-2 spike-specific CD4+ TCR repertoires before and after mRNA vaccination in COVID-19 convalescent patients and infection-naive vaccine recipients.

What the research found in general, with its limitations: Among healthy vaccine recipients, nearly all vaccine-induced clones were SARS-CoV-2 mono-reactive, and only 1 of 255 was cross-reactive with common cold coronaviruses. Marked clonal contraction was observed in both infection-induced and vaccine-induced clones at late post-vaccination timepoints, consistent with waning T cell responses. Limitations of the study were the small number of convalescent patients and the absence of early post-infection timepoints.

As to this clone: Its antigen is not yet known. Qualities for individual bases were not recorded, and no much larger clone is one base off.

After around eleven days of culture, CD4+ T cells were isolated with the EasySep CD4+ T cell isolation kit. None of the healthy vaccine recipients had a prior SARS-CoV-2 infection, which was confirmed by nucleocapsid antibody tests that came back negative both before and after vaccination. Half of the culture medium was replaced with fresh IL-2-containing medium on days 3 and 7. Unless noted otherwise, every peptide stimulation condition was cultured in triplicate wells. PBMC were separated from whole blood using Ficoll-Paque Plus gradient centrifugation and were then either cryopreserved at -140C or used fresh. Genomic DNA was extracted from cultured CD4+ T cells with the QIAamp micro DNA kit. Receptors were amplified or captured by the immunoSEQ multiplex PCR assay. TCR beta CDR3 sequencing was performed on DNA from the cultured, isolated CD4+ T cells. The original pipeline was this. Non-productive TCR sequences were removed and reads were trimmed to the CDR3 region, keeping CDR3s of at least 7 amino acids. The MANAFEST web app was used to pick out antigen-specific clonotypes by comparing their expansion in peptide wells with that in reference cultures. Positive clones required FDR<0.05 expansion versus reference and all other wells, odds ratio above 5, and frequency above 0.1% in two replicate wells. A clonotype was defined as cross-reactive if the clonotype was significantly expanded both in SARS-CoV-2 spike wells and in at least one common cold coronavirus spike condition. Levenshtein distance calculated with the stringdist R package was used to assess CDR3 similarity, and unrooted trees were constructed with ape in R 3.6.1. TCRdb re-hosts the immuneACCESS table, in-frame sequences only. Its copies lack some clones; in the studies checked, an unresolved V gene accounts for under half of them, and the cause for the rest is not known. For V, J and clone size, that table is used; D and trimming come from the DNA. The sample table contains 35,000 to 40,000 clones; only one count was recorded for about four fifths of them. Clones ranked in the top ten supply 2.5% to 3.5% of the sample.

The TCR originated in a human donor who received a COVID-19 vaccine. This material consisted of CD4+ T cells from PBMCs cultured without peptide, taken before COVID-19 vaccination.

The DNA reads as follows: TGTGCCAGCAGCCATCGGCACAACTGGGGCAATCAGCCCCAGCATTTT. Its coded protein is CASSHRHNWGNQPQHF. The rearranged segments are TRBV7-2 and TRBJ1-5, with the D gene call left open. Cut back by 5 bases and 2 bases, the V and J ends lie 16 bases apart. Looking up the germline V gene yields CDR1 SGHTA and CDR2 FQGNSA. Including cysteine and phenylalanine, the CDR3 has 16 amino acids. Only the CDR3 region is kept as DNA, spanning 48 bases read in frame from base 1.